The entry below gives a single T cell receptor beta chain sequence along with its context. The sample comes from a study of CD8+ T cells in alopecia areata. Following extraction, RNA underwent reverse transcription to cDNA, which served as the sequencing template. Generated by immunoSEQ multiplex PCR, the TCRdb table keeps only in-frame clones and is missing some. The table shows 150,000 to 200,000 clones, with 50% to 65% occurring only once. Stated treatment: oral pan-JAK inhibitor, 5-10 mg twice daily. Starting from PBMCs, sorting isolated CD4+ and CD8+ T cells. Sequencing was performed on CD4+ T cells sorted from blood, taken at week 24, from a patient treated with tofacitinib. This TCR was recovered from a human donor with alopecia areata.

This CDR3 reads CASSYSVNNQPQHF. CDR3 DNA: TGTGCCAGCAGTTACTCGGTGAACAATCAGCCCCAGCATTTT. V gene TRBV6-5 combines with J gene TRBJ1-5; D is unclear. This CDR3 region has 14 residues. Trimming took 0 bases from V and 3 from J, leaving 6 bases between them. Germline CDR1 is MNHEY and CDR2 is SVGAGI.